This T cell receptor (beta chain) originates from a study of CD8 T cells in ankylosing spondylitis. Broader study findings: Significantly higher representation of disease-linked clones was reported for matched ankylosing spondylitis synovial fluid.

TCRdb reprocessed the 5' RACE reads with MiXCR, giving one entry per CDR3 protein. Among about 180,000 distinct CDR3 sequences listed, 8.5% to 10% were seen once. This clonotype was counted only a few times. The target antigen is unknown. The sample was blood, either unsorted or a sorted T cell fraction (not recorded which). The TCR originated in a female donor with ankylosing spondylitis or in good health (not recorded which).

In DNA, the CDR3 is TGTGCCAGCAGTGAAAACCCTTTTGATGCAGGGAGGAACACTGAAGCTTTCTTT. Its protein product is CASSENPFDAGRNTEAFF. The rearrangement joins TRBV6-1 to TRBJ1-1, with D perhaps TRBD1 (5 bases). Trimming cost V 2 bases and J 1 base, with 20 bases left between them. Germline V gene sequence: CDR1 MNHNS, CDR2 SASEGT. The CDR3 is made up of 18 amino acids.